This note documents a single T cell receptor (beta chain) sequence. The antigen is undetermined. The data are from a study of T-cell memory formation after mild COVID-19. Study background: Largely donor-specific sequence clusters came from two donors. Regarding the study as a whole: CD4/CD8 balance characterized clones contracting day 15 to 85, and CD4+ skew characterized later expanders. SARS-CoV-2 specificity was not confirmed for second-wave clones peaking on day 37.

Each CDR3 protein gets one entry after TCRdb re-called the 5' RACE reads with MiXCR. The data contain over 300,000 distinct CDR3 sequences, 20% to 25% of them singletons. Sequencing was performed on PBMCs or a T cell subset sorted from them (not recorded which). The sequence derives from a man between 18 and 29 years old who had mild COVID-19 (a few samples of this study predate the infection). Cell type and time point are not known.

The CDR3 loop reads CASSIDRSGSYNEQFF. Here the CDR3 DNA reads TGTGCCAGTAGTATAGATCGTAGCGGGTCCTACAATGAGCAGTTCTTC. The genes are TRBV19 and TRBJ2-1, with 7 bases fitting TRBD2. CDR1 is LNHDA, CDR2 SQIVND, per germline (reference sequence). The CDR3 extends over 16 amino acids. With 0 bases clipped from V and 1 base from J, the junction kept 3 bases outside the gene matches.